These 7 T cell receptor beta chains came from one sample sequenced in a study of T cells after yellow fever vaccination. Using its own MiXCR run on the 5' RACE reads, TCRdb lists one record per CDR3 protein. This sample has over 250,000 distinct CDR3 sequences, with over 4% found just once. The sample was PBMCs, taken 5 days after the yellow fever booster vaccination. The receptors were sampled from a man aged 18 to 29 who received the YFV17D yellow fever vaccine.

This clonotype was counted between two and nine times. The V gene is TRBV6-5, the J gene TRBJ1-6, with D tentatively TRBD1 (5 bases). V dropped 0 bases and J dropped 0 bases, with 12 bases sitting between them. CDR3 length equals 18 residues. From germline, CDR1 is MNHEY and CDR2 SVGAGI. The chain's CDR3 is CASSYSGALSSYNSPLHF. The CDR3 DNA sequence: TGTGCCAGCAGTTACTCAGGGGCGCTGAGCTCCTATAATTCACCCCTCCACTTT.

This clonotype has a count of ten or more. The V call is TRBV6-2 or TRBV6-3, the J call TRBJ2-3; unclear D gene. The length of the CDR3 is 14 residues. V was shortened by 4 bases and J by 3 bases, with 11 bases between the two germline ends. Germline values: CDR1 MNHEY, CDR2 SVGEGT. The CDR3 DNA is TGTGCCAGCAGTTTCGGTTTAGGGACAGATACGCAGTATTTT. Translation gives CASSFGLGTDTQYF.

Ten or more counts support this clonotype. This chain joins TRBV28 and TRBJ1-2, with TRBD1 matching over 7 bases. J lost 0 bases, V lost 5 bases, and 6 bases had no gene match. Germline V gives CDR1 MDHEN, CDR2 SYDVKM. This CDR3 region has 15 residues. The CDR3 bases are TGTGCCAGCAGTGTAGGGACAGAGTCTAACTATGGCTACACCTTC. It is translated as CASSVGTESNYGYTF.

This clonotype was seen only a few times. V and J are TRBV6-5 and TRBJ2-3; no clear D gene. The germline gives CDR1 MNHEY, CDR2 SVGAGI. V gave up 0 bases and J gave up 4 bases, with 14 bases separating them. The CDR3 contains 16 residues. In nucleotides, the CDR3 is TGTGCCAGCAGTTACTCGAACTCCTTAGGTGCAGATACGCAGTATTTT. Its protein is CASSYSNSLGADTQYF.

This clonotype was seen a few times. The chain combines TRBV27 with TRBJ1-6; no definite D call. Trimming stripped 2 bases from V and 10 bases from J, with 15 bases between. Per germline, CDR1 MNHEY and CDR2 SMNVEV (reference sequence). The CDR3 extends over 15 amino acids. CDR3 sequence reads: CASSLTPHTNSPLHF. In DNA form, the CDR3 reads TGTGCCAGCAGTTTAACCCCCCACACGAACTCACCCCTCCACTTT.

This clonotype was found a few times. This chain links TRBV18 with TRBJ2-7; tentative D call: TRBD1 (5 bases). This CDR3 region has 13 residues. Germline CDR1 KGHSH, CDR2 LQKENI. V lost 5 bases and J 2 bases, leaving 10 bases between the germline ends. In DNA, the CDR3 is TGTGCCAGCTCAATGACAGTCCCCTACGAGCAGTACTTC. Its translation is CASSMTVPYEQYF.

This chain joins TRBV6-1 and TRBJ1-1; D might be TRBD1 (5 bases). The V gene lost 3 bases and the J gene lost 6 bases, with 14 bases spanning the gap. CDR1 is MNHNS and CDR2 is SASEGT in the germline V gene. This CDR3 region has 14 residues. CDR3 in DNA: TGTGCCAGCAGTGATTTTAGGGGTCGCGCTGAAGCTTTCTTT. As protein: CASSDFRGRAEAFF.